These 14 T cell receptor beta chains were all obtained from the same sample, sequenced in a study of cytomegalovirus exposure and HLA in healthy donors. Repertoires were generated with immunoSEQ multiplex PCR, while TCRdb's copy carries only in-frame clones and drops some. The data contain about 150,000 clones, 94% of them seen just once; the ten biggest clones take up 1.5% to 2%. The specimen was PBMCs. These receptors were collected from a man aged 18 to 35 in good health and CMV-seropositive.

CDR3 region: CASSLSGRGNGYTF. CDR3 nucleotide sequence: TGTGCCAGCAGTTTATCGGGTAGGGGAAATGGCTACACCTTC. The chain joins TRBV27 to TRBJ1-2; D possibly corresponds to TRBD1 (5 bases). In germline, CDR1 is MNHEY, CDR2 SMNVEV (reference sequence). There are 14 residues in the CDR3. The V end was cut by 0 bases, the J end by 6 bases, with 11 bases between.

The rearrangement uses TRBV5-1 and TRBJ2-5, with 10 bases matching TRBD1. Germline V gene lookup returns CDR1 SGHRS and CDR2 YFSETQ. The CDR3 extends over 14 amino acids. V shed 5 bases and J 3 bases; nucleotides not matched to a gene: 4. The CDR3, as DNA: TGCGCCAGCAGTTGGGGACAGGGGAAAGAGACCCAGTACTTC. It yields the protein CASSWGQGKETQYF.

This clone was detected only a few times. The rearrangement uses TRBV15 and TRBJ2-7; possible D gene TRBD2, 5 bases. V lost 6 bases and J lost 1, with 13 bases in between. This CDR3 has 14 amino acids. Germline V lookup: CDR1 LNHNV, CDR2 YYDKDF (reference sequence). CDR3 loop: CATRKGSGSYEQYF. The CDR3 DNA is TGTGCCACCAGAAAGGGATCGGGGTCCTACGAGCAGTACTTC.

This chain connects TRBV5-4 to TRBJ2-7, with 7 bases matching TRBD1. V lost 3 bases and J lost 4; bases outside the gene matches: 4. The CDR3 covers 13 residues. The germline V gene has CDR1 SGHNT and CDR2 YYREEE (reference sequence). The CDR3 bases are TGTGCCAGCAGCTCCCCAGGGGGATACGAGCAGTACTTC. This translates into CASSSPGGYEQYF. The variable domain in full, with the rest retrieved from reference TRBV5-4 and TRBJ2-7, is ETGVTQSPTHLIKTRGQQVTLRCSSQSGHNTVSWYQQALGQGPQFIFQYYREEENGRGNFPPRFSGLQFPNYSSELNVNALELDDSALYLCASSSPGGYEQYFGPGTRLTVT.

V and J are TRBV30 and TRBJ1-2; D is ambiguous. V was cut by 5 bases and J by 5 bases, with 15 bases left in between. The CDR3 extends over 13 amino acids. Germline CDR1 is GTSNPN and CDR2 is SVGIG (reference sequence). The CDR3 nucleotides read TGTGCCTGGGCGGGCCCTACCACTTATGGCTACACCTTC. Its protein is CAWAGPTTYGYTF. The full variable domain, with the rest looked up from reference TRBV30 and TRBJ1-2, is SQTIHQWPATLVQPVGSPLSLECTVEGTSNPNLYWYRQAAGRGLQLLFYSVGIGQISSEVPQNLSASRPQDRQFILSSKKLLLSDSGFYLCAWAGPTTYGYTFGSGTRLTVV.

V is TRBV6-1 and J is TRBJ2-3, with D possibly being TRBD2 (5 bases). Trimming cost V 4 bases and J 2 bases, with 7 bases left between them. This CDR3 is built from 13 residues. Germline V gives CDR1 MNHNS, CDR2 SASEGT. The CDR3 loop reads CASSGRDTDTQYF. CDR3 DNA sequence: TGTGCCAGCAGTGGACGGGACACAGATACGCAGTATTTT.

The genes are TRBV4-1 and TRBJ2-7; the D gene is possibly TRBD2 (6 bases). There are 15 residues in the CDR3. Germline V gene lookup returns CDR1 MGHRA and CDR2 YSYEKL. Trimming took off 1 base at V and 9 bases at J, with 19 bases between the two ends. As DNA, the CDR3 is TGCGCCAGCAGCCAAGCAACTAGCCATCCTTCCGGGCAGTACTTC. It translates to CASSQATSHPSGQYF.

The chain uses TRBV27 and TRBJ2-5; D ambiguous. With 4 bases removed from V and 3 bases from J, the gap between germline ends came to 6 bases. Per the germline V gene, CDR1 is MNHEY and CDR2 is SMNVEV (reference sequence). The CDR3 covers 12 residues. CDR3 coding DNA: TGTGCCAGCAGTTACCAGAAAGAGACCCAGTACTTC. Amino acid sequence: CASSYQKETQYF.

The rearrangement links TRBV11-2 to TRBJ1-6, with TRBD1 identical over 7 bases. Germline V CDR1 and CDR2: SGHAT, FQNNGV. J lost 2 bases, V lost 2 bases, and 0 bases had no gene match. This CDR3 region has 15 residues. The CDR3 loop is CASSLTGAYNSPLHF. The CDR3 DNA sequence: TGTGCCAGCAGCTTAACAGGGGCCTATAATTCACCCCTCCACTTT.

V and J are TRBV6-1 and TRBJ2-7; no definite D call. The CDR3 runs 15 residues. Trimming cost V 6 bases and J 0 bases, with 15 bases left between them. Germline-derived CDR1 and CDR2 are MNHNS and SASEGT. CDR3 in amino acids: CASSYTAYSSYEQYF. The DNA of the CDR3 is TGTGCCAGCAGCTATACTGCGTACTCCTCCTACGAGCAGTACTTC.

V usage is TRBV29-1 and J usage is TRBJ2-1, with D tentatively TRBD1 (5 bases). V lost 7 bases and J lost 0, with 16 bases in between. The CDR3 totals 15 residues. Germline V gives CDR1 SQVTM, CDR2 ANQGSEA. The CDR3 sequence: CSAKKDSSSYNEQFF. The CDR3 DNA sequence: TGCAGCGCTAAAAAAGACAGTAGCTCCTACAATGAGCAGTTCTTC.

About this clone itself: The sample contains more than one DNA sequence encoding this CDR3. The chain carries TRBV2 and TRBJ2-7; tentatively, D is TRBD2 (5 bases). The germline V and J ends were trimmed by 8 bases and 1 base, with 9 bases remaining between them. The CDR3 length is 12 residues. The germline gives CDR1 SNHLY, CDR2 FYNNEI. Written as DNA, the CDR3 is TGTGCCAGCCGTCGAGGGTCCTACGAGCAGTACTTC. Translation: CASRRGSYEQYF.

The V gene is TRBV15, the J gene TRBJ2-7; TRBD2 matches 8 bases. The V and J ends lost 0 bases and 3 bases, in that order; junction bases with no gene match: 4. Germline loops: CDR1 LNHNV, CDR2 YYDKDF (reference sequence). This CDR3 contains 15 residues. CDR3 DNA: TGTGCCACCAGCAGAGACGCGGGGGGTCGCTACGAGCAGTACTTC. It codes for CATSRDAGGRYEQYF. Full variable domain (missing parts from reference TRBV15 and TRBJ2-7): DAMVIQNPRYQVTQFGKPVTLSCSQTLNHNVMYWYQQKSSQAPKLLFHYYDKDFNNEADTPDNFQSRRPNTSFCFLDIRSPGLGDTAMYLCATSRDAGGRYEQYFGPGTRLTVT.

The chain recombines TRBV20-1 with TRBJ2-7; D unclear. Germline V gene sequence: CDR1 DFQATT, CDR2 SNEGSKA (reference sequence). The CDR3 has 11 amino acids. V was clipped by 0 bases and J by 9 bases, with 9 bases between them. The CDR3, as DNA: TGCAGTGCTAGAGATATCCCAGGGCAGTACTTC. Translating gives CSARDIPGQYF.